This is a list of T cell receptor beta chains from one sample in a study of CD8+ T cells in alopecia areata. Clones were read by immunoSEQ multiplex PCR, and TCRdb kept only the in-frame ones, dropping some. This sample has under 350,000 clones, with more than 45% found just once. The specimen comprised CD4+ T cells sorted from blood, sampled at week 24, from a patient treated with tofacitinib. The receptors shown here come from a human donor with alopecia areata. Both conserved end residues are part of each CDR3. A D gene is named only where the DNA matches it firmly.

>TRBV7-3|TRBD1|TRBJ2-1
TGTGCCAGCAGCCAAACGGGACAGGGTTACAATGAGCAGTTCTTC
CASSQTGQGYNEQFF
>TRBV7-9|-|TRBJ1-3
TGTGCCAGCAGCTTAGTAGGCTCTGGAAACACCATATATTTT
CASSLVGSGNTIYF
>TRBV18|TRBD1|TRBJ1-6
TGTGCCAGCTCACTGGGACAGGAAAATTCACCCCTCCACTTT
CASSLGQENSPLHF
>TRBV18|-|TRBJ1-1
TGTGCCAGCTCACCAGGGACGGAAGCTTTCTTT
CASSPGTEAFF
>TRBV30|TRBD1|TRBJ1-1
TGTGCCTGGAGTGTACGAAAGGGGGCGGACACTGAAGCTTTCTTT
CAWSVRKGADTEAFF
>TRBV5-1|TRBD1|TRBJ2-7
TGCGCCAGCAGCCCGGGGGACAGGGGCAGCTACGAGCAGTACTTC
CASSPGDRGSYEQYF
>TRBV5-1|TRBD1|TRBJ2-3
TGCGCCAGCAGCTTGGCTCCACCGGGACAGGGGACAGATACGCAGTATTTT
CASSLAPPGQGTDTQYF
>TRBV4-3|TRBD1|TRBJ2-1
TGCGCCAGCAGCAACGAGGACAGGGGATTCGGTTTTGAGCAGTTCTTC
CASSNEDRGFGFEQFF
>TRBV7-3|TRBD2|TRBJ2-3
TGTGCCAGCAGCCAGGGAGGGCTAGCGGACACAGATACGCAGTATTTT
CASSQGGLADTDTQYF
>TRBV5-1|TRBD1|TRBJ2-3
TGCGCCAGCAGCGCGGGACAGGGGGCAGGAGATACGCAGTATTTT
CASSAGQGAGDTQYF